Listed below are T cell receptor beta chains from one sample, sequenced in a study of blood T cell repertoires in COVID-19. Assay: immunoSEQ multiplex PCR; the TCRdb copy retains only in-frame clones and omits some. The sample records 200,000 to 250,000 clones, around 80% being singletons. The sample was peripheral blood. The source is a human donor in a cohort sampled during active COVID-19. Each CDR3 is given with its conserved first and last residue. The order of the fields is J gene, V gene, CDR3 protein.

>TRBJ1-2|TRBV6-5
CASSQEQLHGYTF
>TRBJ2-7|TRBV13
CASSYSGTVSYEQYF
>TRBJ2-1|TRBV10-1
CASSNTDSEQFF
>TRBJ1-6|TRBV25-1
CATSFGQYNSPLHF
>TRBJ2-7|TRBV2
CASSEMGGTPDEQYF
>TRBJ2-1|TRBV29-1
CSSMGVSGGMDEQFF
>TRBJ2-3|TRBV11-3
CASSFSSGRTDTQYF
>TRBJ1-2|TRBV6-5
CASSTDMLYGYTF
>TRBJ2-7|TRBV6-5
CASSYSATGGIGEQYF
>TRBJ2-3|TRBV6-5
CASRQDTDTQYF
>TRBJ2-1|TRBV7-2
CASSLRDFSFSSYNEQFF
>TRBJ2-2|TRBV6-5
CASSPPRGNTGELFF
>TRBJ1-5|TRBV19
CASSFPAGNQPQHF
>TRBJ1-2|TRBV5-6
CASSPPTGDYGYTF
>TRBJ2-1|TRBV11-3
CASSLGRGTYNEQFF
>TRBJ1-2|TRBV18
CASSPPLTGGEGYTF
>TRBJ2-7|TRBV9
CASSVGEGLGTYEQYF
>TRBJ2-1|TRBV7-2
CASSKQASSYNEQFF
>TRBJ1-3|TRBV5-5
CASSYDRSSGNTIYF
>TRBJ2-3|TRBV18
CASSPLAAGGPLDTQYF
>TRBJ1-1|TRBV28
CASSKAGTANTEAFF
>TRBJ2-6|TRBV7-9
CASSLVATGGSGANVLTF
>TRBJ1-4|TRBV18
CASSPMTLEANEKLFF
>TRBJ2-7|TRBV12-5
CASGLGLFYEQYF
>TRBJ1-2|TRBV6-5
CASSPFTQGAYGYTF
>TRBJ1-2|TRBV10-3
CAIREDRVNYGYTF
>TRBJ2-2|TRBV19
CASSRQVANTGELFF
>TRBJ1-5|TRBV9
CASSVSENQPQHF
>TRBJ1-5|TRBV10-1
CASSGQQNQPQHF
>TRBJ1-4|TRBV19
CASSIQRRGINEKLFF
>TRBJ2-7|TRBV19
CASRGLSGSSYEQYF
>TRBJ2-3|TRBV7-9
CASSRGKDTQYF
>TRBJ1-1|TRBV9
CASSLGVGGSNTEAFF
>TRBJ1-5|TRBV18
CASSPGQVRNQPQHF
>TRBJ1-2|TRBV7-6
CASSLGTGVTYGYTF
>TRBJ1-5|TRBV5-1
CASRLGQGGNQPQHF
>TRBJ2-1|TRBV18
CASSSPGLAGGPVTYNEQFF